The entry below gives a single TCR beta chain sequence along with its context. Its antigen remains undetermined. No per-base quality is available; no much larger clone lies one base away. Approximately 2 micrograms of genomic DNA were extracted from cryopreserved PBMCs for TCR beta library preparation. Longitudinal blood samples from CLL patients on ibrutinib monotherapy underwent high-throughput TCR beta sequencing. The patients were enrolled in a single-center, open-label phase 2 trial of ibrutinib monotherapy. This sample was taken from a study of cytotoxic CD8 clonotypes in ibrutinib-treated CLL (dated by TCRdb to about 2021). For the study in its entirety: In this cohort, approximately 15 patients were treatment-naive and fewer than 13 were relapsed/refractory, while 17 to 18 had unmutated IGHV. Partial responses were observed in about 25 patients and complete responses in 2; after a median follow-up of 68 months, remission was maintained in approximately 14 patients and progression was observed in approximately twelve. Response samples were taken after a median of approximately 13 months on treatment, ranging from about 6 to 40 months. Samples averaged 255,043 productive templates and roughly 86,000 productive rearrangements. Of the 90 or so participants in the trial, 25 to 30 had longitudinal samples available. Cryopreserved peripheral blood mononuclear cells were obtained prior to treatment, at the time of response, and at either disease progression or sustained remission. Every remission and progressive disease sample was obtained while ibrutinib was still being received by the patients.

Overall study results and their limits: Public clonotypes were rare and either contracted or stayed stable during treatment, and the rise in clonality at ibrutinib response reflected the expansion of private clonotypes. At ibrutinib response clonality went up, during sustained remission it held steady, and at progression it dropped back toward baseline. Lymph node repertoires were not examined, and the timing of sampling was not matched between patients in sustained remission and those whose disease progressed. At baseline, clonality was higher than in age-matched healthy donors and showed a strong correlation with circulating CD8+ T-cell counts.

The CDR3 measures 13 amino acids from cysteine to phenylalanine. Solely the CDR3 DNA is kept, with 39 bases framed from the first base. In the germline V gene, CDR1 corresponds to SNHLY and CDR2 to FYNNEI. From V the trimming removes 4 bases and from J it removes 5 bases, while the gene matches leave 4 bases of the junction unaccounted for. The goal of deep resolution MiSeq sequencing was a depth between 1 in 1 million and 1 in 200,000 T cells, and coverage averaged 10x per clonotype. The immunoSEQ hsTCRB Kit was used to generate TCR beta libraries. In the original analysis: Data were analyzed with ImmunoSEQ Data Assistant and ImmunoSEQ Analyzer, with V, D and J genes assigned per IMGT definitions. Clonality, with values ranging from 0 to 1, was calculated as one minus the normalized Shannon entropy of productive rearrangement frequencies. Only overrepresented clonotypes making up at least 0.05% of each patient's repertoire were included in the public clonotype analysis. Repertoires from thirteen age-matched healthy donors in immuneACCESS were used as clonality controls. The source is immuneACCESS, and TCRdb retained only in-frame sequences with V and J called. Part of the clones is not carried over; for the studies checked, unresolved V genes explain less than half of this, and the remainder is unexplained. The DNA gave D and trimming, while V, J and clone size come from that table. Present in this sample are 30,000 or so clones, about three quarters of which were seen just once. The top ten constitute around half of the sample.

The chain couples TRBV2 to TRBJ2-7, with 8 middle bases fitting TRBD2. This clonotype was obtained from a human donor with chronic lymphocytic leukemia. The sequences come from PBMCs, collected after 36 months of ibrutinib treatment. The CDR3 sequence is CASSGLARDEQYF. The DNA reads as follows: TGTGCCAGCAGTGGACTAGCGAGGGACGAGCAGTACTTC.